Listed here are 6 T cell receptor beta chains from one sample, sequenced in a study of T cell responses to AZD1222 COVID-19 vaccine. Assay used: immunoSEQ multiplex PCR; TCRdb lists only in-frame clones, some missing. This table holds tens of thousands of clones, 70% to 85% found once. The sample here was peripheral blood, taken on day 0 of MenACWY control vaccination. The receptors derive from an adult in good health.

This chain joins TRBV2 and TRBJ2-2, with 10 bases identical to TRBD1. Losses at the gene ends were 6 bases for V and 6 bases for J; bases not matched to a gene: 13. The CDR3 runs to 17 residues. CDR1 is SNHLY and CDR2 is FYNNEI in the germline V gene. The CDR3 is CASSRQGAGYNPGELFF. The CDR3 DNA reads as TGTGCCAGCAGCCGACAGGGGGCGGGTTATAATCCCGGGGAGCTGTTTTTT.

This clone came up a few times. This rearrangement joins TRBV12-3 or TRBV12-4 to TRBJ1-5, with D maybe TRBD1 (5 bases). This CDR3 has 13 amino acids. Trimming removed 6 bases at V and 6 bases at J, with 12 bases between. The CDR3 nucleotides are TGTGCCAGCAGACAGGAGGTAGGTCAGCCCCAGCATTTT. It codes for CASRQEVGQPQHF.

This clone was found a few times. The CDR3 nucleotides are TGTGCCAGCAAGACAGCGCAAAACTATGGCTACACCTTC. Amino acid sequence: CASKTAQNYGYTF. This rearrangement joins TRBV2 to TRBJ1-2; weak D call: TRBD1 (5 bases). Trimming cost V 7 bases and J 2 bases, with 11 bases left between them. CDR1 SNHLY and CDR2 FYNNEI come from the germline V gene. The CDR3 extends over 13 amino acids.

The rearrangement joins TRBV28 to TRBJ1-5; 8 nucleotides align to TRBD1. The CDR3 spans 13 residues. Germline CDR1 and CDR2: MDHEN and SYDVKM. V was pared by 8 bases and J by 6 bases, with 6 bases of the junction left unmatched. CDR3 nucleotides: TGTGCCAGCGCGGGACAGGCCTTTCAGCCCCAGCATTTT. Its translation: CASAGQAFQPQHF.

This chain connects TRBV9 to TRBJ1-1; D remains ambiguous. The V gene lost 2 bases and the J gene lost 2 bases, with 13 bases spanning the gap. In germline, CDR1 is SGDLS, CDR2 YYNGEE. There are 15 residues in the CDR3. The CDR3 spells CASSVASLANTEAFF. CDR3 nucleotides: TGTGCCAGCAGCGTCGCCAGCTTGGCAAACACTGAAGCTTTCTTT. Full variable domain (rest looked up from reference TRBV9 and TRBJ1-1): DSGVTQTPKHLITATGQRVTLRCSPRSGDLSVYWYQQSLDQGLQFLIQYYNGEERAKGNILERFSAQQFPDLHSELNLSSLELGDSALYFCASSVASLANTEAFFGQGTRLTVV.

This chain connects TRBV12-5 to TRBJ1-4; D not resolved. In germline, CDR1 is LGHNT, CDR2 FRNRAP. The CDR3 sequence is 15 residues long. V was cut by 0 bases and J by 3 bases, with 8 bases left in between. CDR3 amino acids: CASGLVNSANEKLFF. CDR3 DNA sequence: TGTGCTAGTGGTTTGGTAAACAGCGCTAATGAAAAACTGTTTTTT.